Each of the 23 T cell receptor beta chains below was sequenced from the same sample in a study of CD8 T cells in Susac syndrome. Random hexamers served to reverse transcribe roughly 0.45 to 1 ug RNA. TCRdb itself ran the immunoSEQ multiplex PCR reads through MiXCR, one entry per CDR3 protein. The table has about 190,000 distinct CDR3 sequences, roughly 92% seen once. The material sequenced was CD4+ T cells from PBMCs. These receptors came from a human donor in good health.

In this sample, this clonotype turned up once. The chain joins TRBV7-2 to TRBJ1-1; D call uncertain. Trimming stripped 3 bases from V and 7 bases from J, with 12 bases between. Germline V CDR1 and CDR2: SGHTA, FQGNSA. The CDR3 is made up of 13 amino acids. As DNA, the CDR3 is TGTGCCAGCAGCTTTAATACGAACGGTGAAGCTTTCTTT. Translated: CASSFNTNGEAFF.

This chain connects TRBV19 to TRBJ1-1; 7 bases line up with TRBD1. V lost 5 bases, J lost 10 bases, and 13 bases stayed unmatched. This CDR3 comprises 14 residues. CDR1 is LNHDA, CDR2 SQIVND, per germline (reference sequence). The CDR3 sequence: CASSYTGTEVAAFF. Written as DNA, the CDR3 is TGTGCCAGTAGTTACACCGGGACAGAGGTCGCAGCTTTCTTT. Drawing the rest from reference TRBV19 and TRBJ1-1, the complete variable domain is DGGITQSPKYLFRKEGQNVTLSCEQNLNHDAMYWYRQDPGQGLRLIYYSQIVNDFQKGDIAEGYSVSREKKESFPLTVTSAQKNPTAFYLCASSYTGTEVAAFFGQGTRLTVV.

This CDR3 reads CAISESGPPQAQYF. The CDR3 DNA reads as TGTGCCATCAGTGAGTCAGGCCCCCCGCAGGCCCAGTACTTC. The chain carries TRBV10-3 and TRBJ2-5; D unclear. Germline loops: CDR1 ENHRY, CDR2 SYGVKD. V lost 0 bases to trimming and J lost 9 bases, with 14 bases between them. CDR3 length: 14 residues.

CDR3 bases: TGCAGTGCTGAAAAGGGGGCAGATACGCAGTATTTT. Protein product: CSAEKGADTQYF. V is TRBV20-1 and J is TRBJ2-3; D perhaps matches TRBD1 (6 bases). Trimming cost V 5 bases and J 4 bases, with 10 bases left between them. This CDR3 has 12 residues. CDR1 and CDR2 (germline): DFQATT, SNEGSKA (reference sequence).

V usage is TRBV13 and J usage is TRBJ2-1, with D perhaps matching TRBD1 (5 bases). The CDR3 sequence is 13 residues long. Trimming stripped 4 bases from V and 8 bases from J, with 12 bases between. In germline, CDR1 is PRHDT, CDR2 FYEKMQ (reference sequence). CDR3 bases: TGTGCCAGCAGCTCCTACAGGAACTATGAGCAGTTCTTC. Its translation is CASSSYRNYEQFF.

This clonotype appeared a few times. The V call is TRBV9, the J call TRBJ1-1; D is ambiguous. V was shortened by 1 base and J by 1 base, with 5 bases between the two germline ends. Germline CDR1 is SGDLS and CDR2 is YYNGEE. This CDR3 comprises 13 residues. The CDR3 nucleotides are TGTGCCAGCAGCGTAAAGACGAACACTGAAGCTTTCTTT. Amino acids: CASSVKTNTEAFF.

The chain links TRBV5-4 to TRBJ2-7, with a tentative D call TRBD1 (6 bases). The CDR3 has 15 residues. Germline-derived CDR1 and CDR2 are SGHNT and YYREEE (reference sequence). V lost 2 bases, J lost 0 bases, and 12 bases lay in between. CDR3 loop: CASSLGTLSSYEQYF. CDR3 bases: TGTGCCAGCAGCTTAGGGACACTGAGCTCCTACGAGCAGTACTTC.

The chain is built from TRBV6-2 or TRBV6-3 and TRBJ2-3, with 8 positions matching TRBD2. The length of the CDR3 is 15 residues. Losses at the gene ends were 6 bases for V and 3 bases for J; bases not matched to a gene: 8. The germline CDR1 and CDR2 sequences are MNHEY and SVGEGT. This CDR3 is CASRIAAGGTDTQYF. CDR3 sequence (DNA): TGTGCCAGCAGAATTGCGGCGGGGGGAACAGATACGCAGTATTTT.

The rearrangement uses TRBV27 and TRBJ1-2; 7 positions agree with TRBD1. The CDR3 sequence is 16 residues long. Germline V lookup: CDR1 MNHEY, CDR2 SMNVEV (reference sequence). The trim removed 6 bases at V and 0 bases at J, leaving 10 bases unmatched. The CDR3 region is CASSLGQWPSNYGYTF. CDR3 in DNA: TGTGCCAGCAGCTTGGGACAGTGGCCTTCTAACTATGGCTACACCTTC.

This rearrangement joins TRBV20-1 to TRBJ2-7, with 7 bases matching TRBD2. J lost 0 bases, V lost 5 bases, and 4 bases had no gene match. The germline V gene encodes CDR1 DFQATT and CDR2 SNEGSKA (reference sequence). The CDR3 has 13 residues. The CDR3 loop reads CSAPGEGSYEQYF. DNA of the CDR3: TGCAGTGCTCCCGGGGAGGGCTCCTACGAGCAGTACTTC.

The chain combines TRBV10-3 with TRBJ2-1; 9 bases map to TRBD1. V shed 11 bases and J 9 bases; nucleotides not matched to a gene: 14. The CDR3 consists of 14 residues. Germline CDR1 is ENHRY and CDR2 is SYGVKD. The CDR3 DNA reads TGTGCCGTCGGGGAGGGACAGGGCGCGGGTGAGCAGTTCTTC. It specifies CAVGEGQGAGEQFF.

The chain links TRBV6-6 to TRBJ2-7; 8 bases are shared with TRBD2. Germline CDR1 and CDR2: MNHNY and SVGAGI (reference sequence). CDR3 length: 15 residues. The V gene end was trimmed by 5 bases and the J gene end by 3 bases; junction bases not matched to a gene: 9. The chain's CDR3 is CASSPSSGLYYEQYV. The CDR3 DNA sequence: TGTGCCAGCAGTCCTTCTAGCGGGCTGTACTACGAGCAGTACGTC.

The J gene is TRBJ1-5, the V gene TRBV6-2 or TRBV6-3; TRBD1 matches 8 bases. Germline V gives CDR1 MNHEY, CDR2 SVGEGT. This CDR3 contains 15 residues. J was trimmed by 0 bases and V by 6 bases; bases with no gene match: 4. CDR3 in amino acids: CASRDTGGSNQPQHF. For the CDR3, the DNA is TGTGCCAGCAGAGATACAGGGGGTAGCAATCAGCCCCAGCATTTT.

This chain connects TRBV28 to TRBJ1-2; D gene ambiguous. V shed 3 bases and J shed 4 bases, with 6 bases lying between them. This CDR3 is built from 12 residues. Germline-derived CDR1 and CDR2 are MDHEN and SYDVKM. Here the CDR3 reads CASSFGFYGYTF. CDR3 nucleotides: TGTGCCAGCAGTTTTGGCTTCTATGGCTACACCTTC.

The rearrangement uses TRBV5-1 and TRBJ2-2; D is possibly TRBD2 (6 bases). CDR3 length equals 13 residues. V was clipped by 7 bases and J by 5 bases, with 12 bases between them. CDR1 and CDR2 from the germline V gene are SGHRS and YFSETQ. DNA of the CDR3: TGCGCCAGCGTCTCGGGGGAGACCGGGGAGCTGTTTTTT. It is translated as CASVSGETGELFF.

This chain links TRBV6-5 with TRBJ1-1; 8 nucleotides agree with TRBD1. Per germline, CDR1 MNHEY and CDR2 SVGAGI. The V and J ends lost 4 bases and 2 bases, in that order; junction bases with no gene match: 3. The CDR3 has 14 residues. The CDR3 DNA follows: TGTGCCAGCAGTTCCGACAGGGGTAACACTGAAGCTTTCTTT. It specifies CASSSDRGNTEAFF.

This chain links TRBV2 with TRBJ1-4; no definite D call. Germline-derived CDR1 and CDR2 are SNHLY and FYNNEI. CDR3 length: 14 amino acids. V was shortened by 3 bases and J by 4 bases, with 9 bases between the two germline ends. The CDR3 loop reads CASSDSDFNEKLFF. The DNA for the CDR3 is TGTGCCAGCAGTGATTCGGATTTTAATGAAAAACTGTTTTTT.

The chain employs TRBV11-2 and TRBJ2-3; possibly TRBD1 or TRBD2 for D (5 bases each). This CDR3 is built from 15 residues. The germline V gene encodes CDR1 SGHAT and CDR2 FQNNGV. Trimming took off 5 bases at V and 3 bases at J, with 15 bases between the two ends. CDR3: CASSTGPKGTDTQYF. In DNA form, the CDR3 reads TGTGCCAGCAGCACGGGGCCCAAAGGGACAGATACGCAGTATTTT.

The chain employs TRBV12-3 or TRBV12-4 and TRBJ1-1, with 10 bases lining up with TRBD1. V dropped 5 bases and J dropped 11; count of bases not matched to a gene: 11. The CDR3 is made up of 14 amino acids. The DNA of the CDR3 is TGTGCCAGCAGTCCCCGGACAGGGGGAAAGTGGGCTTTCTTT. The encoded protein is CASSPRTGGKWAFF.

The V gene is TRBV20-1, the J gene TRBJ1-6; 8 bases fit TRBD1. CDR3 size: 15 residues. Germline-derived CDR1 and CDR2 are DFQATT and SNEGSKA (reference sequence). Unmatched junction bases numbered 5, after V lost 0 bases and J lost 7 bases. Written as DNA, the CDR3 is TGCAGTGCTAGAGATCAGGGGGCTGGCAATTCACCCCTCCACTTT. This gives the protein CSARDQGAGNSPLHF.

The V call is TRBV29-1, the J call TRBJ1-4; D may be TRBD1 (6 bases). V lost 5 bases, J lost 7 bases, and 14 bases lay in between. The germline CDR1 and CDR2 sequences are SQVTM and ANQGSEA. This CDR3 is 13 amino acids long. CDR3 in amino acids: CSVQGLESEKLFF. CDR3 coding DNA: TGCAGCGTTCAGGGGTTGGAAAGTGAAAAACTGTTTTTT.

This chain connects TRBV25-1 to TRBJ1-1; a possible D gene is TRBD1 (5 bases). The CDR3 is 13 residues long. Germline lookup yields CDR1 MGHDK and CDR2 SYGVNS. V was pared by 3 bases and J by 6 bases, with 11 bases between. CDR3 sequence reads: CASSDGGASEAFF. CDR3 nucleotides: TGTGCCAGCAGTGATGGCGGGGCTTCTGAAGCTTTCTTT.

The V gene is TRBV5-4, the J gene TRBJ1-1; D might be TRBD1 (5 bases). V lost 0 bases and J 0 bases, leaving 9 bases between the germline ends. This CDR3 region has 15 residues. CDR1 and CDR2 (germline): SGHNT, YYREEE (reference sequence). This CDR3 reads CASSLGPGMNTEAFF. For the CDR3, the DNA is TGTGCCAGCAGCTTGGGACCAGGGATGAACACTGAAGCTTTCTTT. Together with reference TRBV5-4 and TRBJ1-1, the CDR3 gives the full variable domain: ETGVTQSPTHLIKTRGQQVTLRCSSQSGHNTVSWYQQALGQGPQFIFQYYREEENGRGNFPPRFSGLQFPNYSSELNVNALELDDSALYLCASSLGPGMNTEAFFGQGTRLTVV.